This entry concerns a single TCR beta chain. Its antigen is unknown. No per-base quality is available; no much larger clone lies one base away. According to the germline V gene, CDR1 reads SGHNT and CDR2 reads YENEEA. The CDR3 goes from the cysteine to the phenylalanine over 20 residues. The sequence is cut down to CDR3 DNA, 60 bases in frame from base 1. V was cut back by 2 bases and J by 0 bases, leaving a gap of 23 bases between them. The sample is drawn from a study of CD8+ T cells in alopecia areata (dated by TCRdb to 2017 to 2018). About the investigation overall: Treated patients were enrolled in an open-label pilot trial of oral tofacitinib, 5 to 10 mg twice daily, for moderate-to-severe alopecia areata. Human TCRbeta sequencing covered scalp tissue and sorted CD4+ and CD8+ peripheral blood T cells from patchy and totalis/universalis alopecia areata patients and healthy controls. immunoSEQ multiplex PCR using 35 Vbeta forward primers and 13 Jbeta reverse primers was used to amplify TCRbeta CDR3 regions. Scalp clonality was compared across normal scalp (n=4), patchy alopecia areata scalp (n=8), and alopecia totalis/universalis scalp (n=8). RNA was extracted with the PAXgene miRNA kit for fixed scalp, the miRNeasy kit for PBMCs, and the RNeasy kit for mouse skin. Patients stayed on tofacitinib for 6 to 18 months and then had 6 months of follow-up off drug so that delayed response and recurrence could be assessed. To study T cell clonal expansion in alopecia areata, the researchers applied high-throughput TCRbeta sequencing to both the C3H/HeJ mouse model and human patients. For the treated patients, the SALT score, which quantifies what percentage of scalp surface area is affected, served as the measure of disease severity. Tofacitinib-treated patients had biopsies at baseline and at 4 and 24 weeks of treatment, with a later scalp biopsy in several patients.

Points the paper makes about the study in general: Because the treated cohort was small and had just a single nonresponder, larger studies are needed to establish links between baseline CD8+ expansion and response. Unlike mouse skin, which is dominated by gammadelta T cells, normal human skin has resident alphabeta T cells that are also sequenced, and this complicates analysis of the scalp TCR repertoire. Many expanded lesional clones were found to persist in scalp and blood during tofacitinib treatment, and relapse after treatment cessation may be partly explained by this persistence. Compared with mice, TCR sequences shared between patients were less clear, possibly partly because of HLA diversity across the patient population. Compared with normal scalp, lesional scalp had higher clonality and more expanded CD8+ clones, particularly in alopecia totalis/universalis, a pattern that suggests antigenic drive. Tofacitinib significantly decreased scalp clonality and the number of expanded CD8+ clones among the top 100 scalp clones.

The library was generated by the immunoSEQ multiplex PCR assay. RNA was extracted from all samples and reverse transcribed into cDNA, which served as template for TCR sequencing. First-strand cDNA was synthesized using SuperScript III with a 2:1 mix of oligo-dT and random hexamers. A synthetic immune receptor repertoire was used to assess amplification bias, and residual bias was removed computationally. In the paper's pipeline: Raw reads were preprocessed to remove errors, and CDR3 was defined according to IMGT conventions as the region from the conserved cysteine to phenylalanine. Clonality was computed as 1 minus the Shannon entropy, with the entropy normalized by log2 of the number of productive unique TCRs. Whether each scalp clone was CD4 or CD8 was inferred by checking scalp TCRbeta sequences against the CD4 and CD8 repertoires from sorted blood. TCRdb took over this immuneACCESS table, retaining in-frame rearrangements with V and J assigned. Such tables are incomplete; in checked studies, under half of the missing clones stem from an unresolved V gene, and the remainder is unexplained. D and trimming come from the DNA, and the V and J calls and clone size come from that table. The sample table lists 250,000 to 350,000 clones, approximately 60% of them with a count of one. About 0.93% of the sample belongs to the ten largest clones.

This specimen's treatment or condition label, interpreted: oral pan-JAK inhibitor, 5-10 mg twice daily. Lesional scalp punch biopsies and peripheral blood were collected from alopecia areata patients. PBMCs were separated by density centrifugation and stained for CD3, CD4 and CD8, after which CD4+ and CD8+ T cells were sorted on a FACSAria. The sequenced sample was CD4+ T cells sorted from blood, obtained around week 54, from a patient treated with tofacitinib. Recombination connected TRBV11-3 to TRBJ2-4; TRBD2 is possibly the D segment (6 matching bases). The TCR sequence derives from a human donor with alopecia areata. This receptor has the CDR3 CASSLLLGGVTTLAKNIQYF. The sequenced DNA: TGTGCCAGCAGCTTACTTCTCGGGGGAGTGACGACGCTAGCCAAAAACATTCAGTACTTC.